This T cell receptor (beta chain) was retrieved from a study of T-cell reconstitution after alpha-beta-depleted transplantation in children. CDR1 and CDR2 from the germline V gene are MDHEN and SYDVKM. The CDR3 sequence is 14 residues long. V shed 7 bases and J 4 bases; nucleotides not matched to a gene: 10. A TCRbeta library incorporating unique molecular identifiers was prepared. MiXCR, applied by TCRdb to the PCR reads, yields one record per CDR3 protein. The sample lists 500,000 to 600,000 distinct CDR3 sequences, over 25% occurring once. Sequencing was performed on PBMCs, taken before TCRalphabeta/CD19-depleted stem cell transplant. The chain is built from TRBV28 and TRBJ2-7; TRBD2 matches at 7 bases. This clonotype originated in a boy less than two years old with Wiskott-Aldrich syndrome, due to receive a stem cell transplant. The CDR3 protein is CASTSGKSRYEQYF. As DNA, the CDR3 is TGTGCCAGCACCAGCGGGAAGAGTAGATACGAGCAGTACTTC.